This is a list of T cell receptor beta chains from one sample in a study of Ad26.COV2.S vaccination and SARS-CoV-2 variants. The method was immunoSEQ multiplex PCR; TCRdb's version includes in-frame clones alone and lacks a portion of them. The data contain around 380,000 clones, roughly nine tenths of them singletons. The sequences come from peripheral blood, collected in a trial of Ad26.COV2.S vaccine versus placebo. Every receptor here comes from a person aged 18-65 years who received the Ad26.COV2.S COVID-19 vaccine or a placebo. The CDR3 runs from the conserved cysteine through the conserved F or W. Fields, in order: V gene, J gene, clone size, D gene, CDR3 protein, CDR3 DNA. A D gene is named only where the DNA matches it firmly. The size field is filled for only some rows; it gives once, few, many or a size class.

TRBV7-6	TRBJ2-1	NA	TRBD2	CASSRKSGGANEQFF	TGTGCCAGCAGCCGCAAGAGCGGGGGGGCCAATGAGCAGTTCTTC
TRBV20-1	TRBJ1-4	NA	NA	CSASTGFELHEKLFF	TGCAGTGCTAGTACAGGGTTCGAGCTACATGAAAAACTGTTTTTT
TRBV29-1	TRBJ2-3	NA	NA	CSPEVLKGTDTQYF	TGCAGCCCGGAGGTCTTAAAGGGCACAGATACGCAGTATTTT
TRBV7-9	TRBJ2-7	NA	NA	CASSSDRTYEQYF	TGTGCCAGCAGCTCCGACAGGACCTACGAGCAGTACTTC
TRBV6-5	TRBJ2-2	few	TRBD2	CASRGGGYTGELFF	TGTGCCAGCAGGGGGGGAGGGTACACCGGGGAGCTGTTTTTT
TRBV20-1	TRBJ2-1	NA	NA	CSASPSVMDNEQFF	TGCAGTGCTAGTCCATCAGTCATGGACAATGAGCAGTTCTTC
TRBV30	TRBJ1-2	NA	NA	CAWTRQGIYGYTF	TGTGCCTGGACCCGGCAGGGAATCTATGGCTACACCTTC
TRBV19	TRBJ1-2	once	NA	CASSSSLPSANYGYTF	TGTGCCAGTAGTTCGAGCCTACCTTCAGCTAACTATGGCTACACCTTC
TRBV5-6	TRBJ2-2	NA	TRBD1	CASSLQGAFLTGELFF	TGTGCCAGCAGCCTACAGGGGGCTTTTTTGACCGGGGAGCTGTTTTTT
TRBV10-1	TRBJ2-7	NA	NA	CASSVGRGFGEQYF	TGCGCCAGCAGTGTAGGCCGGGGATTCGGCGAGCAGTACTTC
TRBV6-6	TRBJ1-5	NA	NA	CASSWNREGPQHF	TGTGCCAGCAGTTGGAACAGAGAGGGGCCCCAGCATTTT
TRBV20-1	TRBJ1-5	NA	TRBD1	CSASAGTGGDQPQHF	TGCAGTGCTAGTGCCGGGACAGGGGGGGATCAGCCCCAGCATTTT
TRBV11-2	TRBJ1-5	NA	NA	CASSLDRGFGQPQHF	TGTGCCAGCAGCTTAGATCGGGGTTTCGGTCAGCCCCAGCATTTT